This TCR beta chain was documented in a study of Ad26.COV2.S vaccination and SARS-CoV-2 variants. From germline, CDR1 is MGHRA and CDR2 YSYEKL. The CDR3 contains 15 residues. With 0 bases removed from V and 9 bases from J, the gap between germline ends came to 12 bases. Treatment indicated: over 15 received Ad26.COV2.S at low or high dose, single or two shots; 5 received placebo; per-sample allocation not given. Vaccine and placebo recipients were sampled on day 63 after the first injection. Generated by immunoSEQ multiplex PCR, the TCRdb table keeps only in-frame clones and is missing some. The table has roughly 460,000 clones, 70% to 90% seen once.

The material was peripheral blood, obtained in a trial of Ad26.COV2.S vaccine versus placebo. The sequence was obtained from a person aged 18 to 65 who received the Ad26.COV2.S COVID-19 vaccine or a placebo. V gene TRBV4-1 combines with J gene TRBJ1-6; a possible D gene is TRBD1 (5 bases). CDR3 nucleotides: TGCGCCAGCAGCCAAGAGGGACCGCCGACTTCACCCCTCCACTTT. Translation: CASSQEGPPTSPLHF.